This entry concerns a single T cell receptor beta chain. The data were taken from a study of blood T cell repertoires in COVID-19. Source study methods: Amplified reference gene primers provided the basis for estimating nucleated cell counts. Profiled with immunoSEQ multiplex PCR; TCRdb holds only in-frame clones, not every one. V and J calls and clone size are those listed in that table; D and trimming were worked out from the DNA. The table shows 450,000 to 500,000 clones, with 80% to 90% occurring only once. The CDR3 loop spans 17 amino acids. V was clipped by 0 bases and J by 3 bases, with 15 bases between them. Per germline, CDR1 LGHDT and CDR2 YNNKEL (reference sequence).

The chain carries TRBV3-1 (or the pseudogene TRBV3-2) and TRBJ1-3, with D uncertain. The sample consisted of peripheral blood. The TCR comes from a human donor in a cohort sampled during active COVID-19. CDR3 sequence reads: CASSQDGRREGGNTIYF. In DNA, the CDR3 is TGTGCCAGCAGCCAAGACGGACGAAGGGAGGGTGGAAACACCATATATTTT.